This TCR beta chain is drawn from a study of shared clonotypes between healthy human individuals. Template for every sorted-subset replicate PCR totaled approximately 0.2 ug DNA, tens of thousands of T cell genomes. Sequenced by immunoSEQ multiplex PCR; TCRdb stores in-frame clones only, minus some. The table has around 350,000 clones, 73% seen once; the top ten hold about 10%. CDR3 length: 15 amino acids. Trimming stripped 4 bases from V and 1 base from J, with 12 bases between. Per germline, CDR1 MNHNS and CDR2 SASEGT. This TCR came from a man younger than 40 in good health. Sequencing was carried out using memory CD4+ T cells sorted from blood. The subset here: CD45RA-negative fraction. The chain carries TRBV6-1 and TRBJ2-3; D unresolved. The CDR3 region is CASSVSIGGTDTQYF. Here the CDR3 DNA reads TGTGCCAGCAGTGTCTCTATCGGCGGCACAGATACGCAGTATTTT.